What follows are 11 T cell receptor beta chains derived from one specimen sequenced in a study of cytomegalovirus exposure and HLA in healthy donors. PCR employed 60 Vbeta and 13 Jbeta primers. This table comes from immunoSEQ multiplex PCR, and its TCRdb copy is limited to in-frame clones, with some not included. Of about 31,000 clones in the sample, roughly 44% were seen once. Input material: PBMCs. The receptor set was obtained from a woman aged 45-59 years in good health and CMV-seronegative.

The chain combines TRBV7-3 with TRBJ2-7; 9 bases agree with TRBD1. Unmatched junction bases numbered 6, after V lost 4 bases and J lost 5 bases. Germline V gene sequence: CDR1 SGHTA, CDR2 FQGTGA. The CDR3 loop spans 14 amino acids. The CDR3 spells CASSSDRGGNEQYF. As DNA, the CDR3 is TGTGCCAGCAGCTCGGACAGGGGTGGAAACGAGCAGTACTTC.

The rearrangement uses TRBV5-1 and TRBJ2-2, with D possibly being TRBD1 (5 bases). From germline, CDR1 is SGHRS and CDR2 YFSETQ. The CDR3 length is 16 residues. The V end lost 4 bases, the J end lost 0 bases, and 13 bases lay between the germline ends. The CDR3 here is CASSPTVNSNTGELFF. The DNA of the CDR3 is TGCGCCAGCAGCCCGACAGTGAACTCGAACACCGGGGAGCTGTTTTTT.

This chain uses TRBV6-5 with TRBJ2-7; D might be TRBD1 (5 bases). The germline CDR1 and CDR2 sequences are MNHEY and SVGAGI. Between the trimmed V and J ends, which lost 0 bases and 0 bases, there was a span of 9 bases. The CDR3 contains 15 residues. The DNA of the CDR3 is TGTGCCAGCAGTTACTCGGCAGGGTCCTCCTACGAGCAGTACTTC. Its protein product is CASSYSAGSSYEQYF.

This clone was seen only a few times. The chain couples TRBV5-6 to TRBJ1-2; TRBD1 aligns across 8 bases. The junction had 6 bases not matched to a gene; V was cut back by 0 bases and J by 2 bases. CDR1 SGHDT and CDR2 YYEEEE come from the germline V gene. The CDR3 length is 16 residues. The CDR3 DNA sequence: TGTGCCAGCAGCTTGGAGGTATGGACAGGGAACTATGGCTACACCTTC. Its protein is CASSLEVWTGNYGYTF.

V is TRBV11-2 and J is TRBJ2-7; no clear D. Germline values: CDR1 SGHAT, CDR2 FQNNGV. The CDR3 length is 13 residues. V was pared by 2 bases and J by 3 bases, with 8 bases between. The CDR3 nucleotides read TGTGCCAGCAGCTTAACAGATCTCTACGAGCAGTACTTC. Translated: CASSLTDLYEQYF.

The chain joins TRBV19 to TRBJ2-6; 8 bases are shared with TRBD2. Germline CDR1 LNHDA, CDR2 SQIVND (reference sequence). J lost 0 bases, V lost 7 bases, and 11 bases had no gene match. The CDR3 runs 18 residues. CDR3 sequence: CASTVTGTRGSGANVLTF. The CDR3 coding sequence is TGTGCCAGTACCGTAACCGGGACTAGGGGCTCTGGGGCCAACGTCCTGACTTTC.

This clone was counted a few times. The V call is TRBV4-2, the J call TRBJ2-3; D is uncertain. The V gene lost 0 bases and the J gene lost 7 bases, with 8 bases spanning the gap. Germline CDR1 is LGHNA and CDR2 is YNFKEQ. This CDR3 comprises 13 residues. The CDR3 nucleotides read TGTGCCAGCAGCCAAGATGGGCTTAATACGCAGTATTTT. Amino acids: CASSQDGLNTQYF.

The rearrangement links TRBV7-9 to TRBJ1-5; 7 bases are shared with TRBD1. The germline gives CDR1 SEHNR, CDR2 FQNEAQ (reference sequence). This CDR3 has 14 residues. The junction had 5 bases not matched to a gene; V was cut back by 5 bases and J by 4 bases. This chain's CDR3 is CASSPQGDNQPQHF. The CDR3 DNA reads TGTGCCAGCAGCCCGCAGGGGGATAATCAGCCCCAGCATTTT.

In this sample, this clone turned up a few times. V gene TRBV27 combines with J gene TRBJ1-6, with a tentative D call TRBD1 (5 bases). V lost 2 bases and J 3 bases, leaving 8 bases between the germline ends. CDR1 and CDR2 from the germline V gene are MNHEY and SMNVEV (reference sequence). This CDR3 contains 15 residues. The CDR3 spells CASSLKGYYNSPLHF. CDR3 nucleotide sequence: TGTGCCAGCAGTTTAAAGGGGTACTATAATTCACCCCTCCACTTT.

This clone turned up a few times. This rearrangement joins TRBV6-1 to TRBJ2-7, with unresolved D. The germline V gene has CDR1 MNHNS and CDR2 SASEGT. The V end was cut by 7 bases, the J end by 5 bases, with 12 bases between. This CDR3 contains 12 residues. CDR3 DNA sequence: TGTGCCAGCACTATCAGGCCCGACGAGCAGTACTTC. Translated, it gives CASTIRPDEQYF.

The rearrangement links TRBV28 to TRBJ2-5; 8 bases line up with TRBD2. There are 17 residues in the CDR3. Germline assignment: CDR1 MDHEN and CDR2 SYDVKM. Trimming at V came to 2 bases and at J to 4 bases, leaving 12 bases not matched to a gene. The DNA of the CDR3 is TGTGCCAGCAGTTTAGGGGTGACTAGCGTGACCACAGAGACCCAGTACTTC. Translated: CASSLGVTSVTTETQYF.